This T cell receptor (beta chain) was obtained from a study of PD-L1 blockade in urothelial cancer (dated by TCRdb to about 2017). Notes on the research overall: All patients started therapy around 2014 and received atezolizumab 1,200 mg intravenously every 3 weeks. An ECOG performance status of 0 or 1 was recorded for the patients, and 0 to 3 prior chemotherapy regimens had been received by the patients. Nine patients achieved durable clinical benefit and 20 did not. The study, an exploratory multi-omic analysis, examined somatic, immune and clinical correlates of response to PD-L1 blockade with atezolizumab in urothelial cancer. Durable clinical benefit meant progression-free survival longer than 6 months, and TCR features were also tested against progression-free and overall survival. Blood samples were analyzed at two time points: 3 weeks after treatment start (second dose) and 6 weeks after treatment start. About 90% of the roughly 30 patients were identified as males with urothelial cancer of bladder origin, and a prior smoking history was reported by 18 of 29 patients. Blood samples yielded a median of around 150,000 T cells and more than 80,000 unique TCRs, with median clonality roughly 0.082. Pretreatment blood TCR-seq was available for 27 to 30 patients, at least one posttreatment blood collection was obtained for around 25 patients, and tumor TCR-seq was available for around 25 patients. Whole exome sequencing and RNA sequencing of pretreatment tumors were performed alongside TCR sequencing in the same patients. Pretreatment tumor samples, along with matched peripheral blood collected serially before and after atezolizumab treatment, underwent TCR sequencing. Beyond this particular receptor, the publication reports: Because the sample size was small (n of about 29) and many exploratory analyses were performed, the results are intended to be hypothesis-generating. A pretreatment peripheral blood TCR clonality below the median was linked to improved progression-free and overall survival. Among patients with durable benefit, tumor-associated TCR clones showed greater expansion in peripheral blood 3 weeks after treatment started (n ≈ 20, p = 0.022).

The time point label of this sample denotes: pretreatment peripheral blood. The cohort included about 29 patients with locally advanced or metastatic urothelial carcinoma who were treated at Memorial Sloan Kettering on a trial protocol. Peripheral blood mononuclear cells were collected pretreatment and during treatment, with between 1 and 8 total time points obtained per patient. The Qiagen DNeasy Blood extraction kit was used to purify genomic DNA from total PBMCs and from tumor samples. PBMCs were collected pretreatment and during treatment, and were isolated and stored as previously described. The cysteine opens and the phenylalanine closes a CDR3 of 18 amino acids. The kept DNA is CDR3 alone, 54 bases in frame from the first base. The germline V gene encodes CDR1 LNHDA and CDR2 SQIVND (reference sequence). Trimming leaves V shorter by 1 base and J shorter by 5 bases, with the junction holding 11 bases beyond the gene matches.

Synthetic TCR analog templates were spiked into each PCR to estimate absolute template abundance from read counts. The immunoSEQ assay used bias-controlled V and J gene primers to amplify TCRbeta CDR3 regions from genomic DNA. Sequencing of rearranged TCRbeta segments was done at approximately 20X coverage. Per the source publication's procedure: Clustering was used to correct sequencing errors, and CDR3s were annotated against IMGT so that V, D and J genes could be assigned. Downstream analyses used only productive TCRbeta rearrangements, leaving out any out-of-frame or stop-codon sequences. To compute clonality, Shannon entropy was normalized by the log of the number of unique productive sequences and then subtracted from one. Fisher's exact test with Benjamini-Hochberg correction, using a cutoff of adjusted p below 0.01, was how clones that differed between time points or between blood and tumor were identified. This is the immuneACCESS table as TCRdb keeps it, with only in-frame sequences that have V and J called. A part of the clones is gone; compared with another copy, unresolved V genes explain less than half, and the rest is unexplained. Clonal size and the V and J genes are those of that table, whereas D and trimming came from the DNA. The sample profile shows 70,000 or so clones; 90% of them were found once. The top ten hold 3.5% to 5% of the sample.

Turning to this clone: Its antigen is currently not known. Nothing much larger sits one base from this clone, and base qualities are not available.

The sample here was PBMCs, taken around atezolizumab (anti-PD-L1) treatment. This chain is built from TRBV19 and TRBJ2-1; TRBD2 lines up with 10 middle nucleotides. This TCR was recovered from a man aged 70 or older with urothelial cancer. The CDR3 reads as follows: CASSIAVRTSGLNNEQFF. The DNA reads TGTGCCAGTAGTATAGCAGTTCGGACTAGCGGACTCAACAATGAGCAGTTCTTC.